The rows below give T cell receptor beta chains drawn from one sample of a study of T cell responses to AZD1222 COVID-19 vaccine. Some clones are missing from TCRdb's copy, which holds only in-frame ones; the method was immunoSEQ multiplex PCR. In the table there are 140,000 or so clones, roughly 94% of which are singletons. Specimen: peripheral blood, collected on day 0 of AZD1222 vaccination. All receptors come from an adult in good health. CDR3s include the opening cysteine and the closing phenylalanine or tryptophan. A D gene is named only where the DNA matches it firmly. Rows may omit the clone size; those that give it use once, few, many or a size class.

TRBV3-1/TRBV3-2	TRBJ2-7	TRBD2	NA	TGTGCCAGCAGCCTCGGGGGGGCGAGCTCCTACGAGCAGTACTTC	CASSLGGASSYEQYF
TRBV5-1	TRBJ2-5	TRBD1	NA	TGCGCCAGCAGCTTAGGGACAGTCCAAGAGACCCAGTACTTC	CASSLGTVQETQYF
TRBV6-5	TRBJ2-2	NA	NA	TGTGCCAGTTACAGGACGTCGACCGGGGAGCTGTTTTTT	CASYRTSTGELFF
TRBV5-5	TRBJ2-7	NA	NA	TGTGCCAGCAGCTTAACAGGGAAGCAGTACTTC	CASSLTGKQYF
TRBV5-1	TRBJ1-2	NA	NA	TGCGCCAGCAGCTTGGACCCAGGGAACTATGGCTACACCTTC	CASSLDPGNYGYTF
TRBV18	TRBJ2-1	NA	NA	TGTGCCAGCTCACCAGCCCTTCCTTCGCAGTTCTTC	CASSPALPSQFF
TRBV6-5	TRBJ1-5	NA	NA	TGTGCCAGCAGCCTCCTAGACAGAAGCAATCAGCCCCAGCATTTT	CASSLLDRSNQPQHF
TRBV3-1/TRBV3-2	TRBJ1-2	NA	NA	TGTGCCAGCAGCCAAGATTGGCGGTCGTATGGCTACACCTTC	CASSQDWRSYGYTF
TRBV6-5	TRBJ2-3	TRBD2	once	TGTGCCAGCAGTTCTCGGGTGCGGGGGGGCCCAGATACGCAGTATTTT	CASSSRVRGGPDTQYF
TRBV9	TRBJ2-3	NA	NA	TGTGCCAGCAGCGCCCCGGACCTTGGCTTTGTGGGCACAGATACGCAGTATTTT	CASSAPDLGFVGTDTQYF
TRBV12-3/TRBV12-4	TRBJ2-5	NA	NA	TGTGCCAGCAGTTCACAGGGCGGGGAGACCCAGTACTTC	CASSSQGGETQYF
TRBV5-6	TRBJ1-4	NA	NA	TGTGCCAGCAGCCGTTACGATAATGAAAAACTGTTTTTT	CASSRYDNEKLFF
TRBV10-3	TRBJ2-1	TRBD2	NA	TGTGCCATCAGTGAGTCGATCGCGGGGGGTTCTTTTGGTGAGCAGTTCTTC	CAISESIAGGSFGEQFF
TRBV4-3	TRBJ2-3	TRBD1	NA	TGCGCCAGCAGCCAAGATGGAGGGACAGGGCAGTATTTT	CASSQDGGTGQYF
TRBV6-5	TRBJ2-7	TRBD2	NA	TGTGCCAGCAGTCGAGCGGGGGAGCAGTACTTC	CASSRAGEQYF
TRBV7-3	TRBJ2-6	NA	NA	TGTGCCAGCAGCTTAACCCCTGGGGCCAACGTCCTGACTTTC	CASSLTPGANVLTF
TRBV6-6	TRBJ1-1	TRBD1	NA	TGTGCCAGCAGCCAGGGGGGACAGCTGAACACTGAAGCTTTCTTT	CASSQGGQLNTEAFF
TRBV2	TRBJ2-7	NA	NA	TGTGCCAGCAGTGGGGAGGCCCAACCCTCGGAGTACTTC	CASSGEAQPSEYF
TRBV6-2/TRBV6-3	TRBJ1-2	NA	NA	TGTGCCAGCAGTTTGACTACCTATGGCTACACCTTC	CASSLTTYGYTF